The 10 T cell receptor beta chains listed next were all sequenced from one sample in a study of cytomegalovirus exposure and HLA in healthy donors. The repertoire was sequenced with immunoSEQ multiplex PCR; TCRdb's copy has only in-frame clones and lacks some. The sample carries approximately 110,000 clones, around 83% recorded once. The sample taken for sequencing was PBMCs. These TCRs come from a woman aged 18-29 years in good health and CMV-seropositive.

The chain links TRBV7-8 to TRBJ2-5; D is possibly TRBD2 (5 bases). Trimming stripped 0 bases from V and 5 bases from J, with 7 bases between. Looked up from germline, CDR1 is SGHVS and CDR2 is FQNEAQ. The CDR3 runs to 13 residues. CDR3 nucleotides: TGTGCCAGCAGCTTAGCGCGAGGGGAGACCCAGTACTTC. It encodes CASSLARGETQYF. Looking up the rest from reference TRBV7-8 and TRBJ2-5 gives the full variable domain: GAGVSQSPRYKVAKRGQDVALRCDPISGHVSLFWYQQALGQGPEFLTYFQNEAQLDKSGLPSDRFFAERPEGSVSTLKIQRTQQEDSAVYLCASSLARGETQYFGPGTRLLVL.

Written as DNA, the CDR3 is TGCGCCAGCAGCCTAGGACAGTCCAGCGGCACAGATACGCAGTATTTT. Protein product: CASSLGQSSGTDTQYF. This rearrangement joins TRBV5-1 to TRBJ2-3, with D possibly being TRBD1 (6 bases). The CDR3 is 16 amino acids. Germline CDR1 reads SGHRS; CDR2 reads YFSETQ. Trimming pared 4 bases from V and 1 base from J, leaving 16 bases between.

J is TRBJ1-5 and V is TRBV19; TRBD1 is a possible D gene (5 bases). V shed 5 bases and J shed 5 bases, with 19 bases lying between them. The germline CDR1 and CDR2 sequences are LNHDA and SQIVND (reference sequence). The CDR3 spans 16 residues. CDR3 nucleotide sequence: TGTGCCAGTAGTGCGCGGGACGGCGCAGCTCATCAGCCCCAGCATTTT. This codes for CASSARDGAAHQPQHF.

This clone appeared a few times. The genes are TRBV4-1 and TRBJ1-2, with no clear D. This CDR3 contains 13 residues. Trimming stripped 0 bases from V and 5 bases from J, with 7 bases between. Germline CDR1 MGHRA, CDR2 YSYEKL. The CDR3 loop is CASSQDTAYGYTF. The DNA of the CDR3 is TGCGCCAGCAGCCAAGATACAGCTTATGGCTACACCTTC.

The chain joins TRBV6-6 to TRBJ1-1, with a possible D match to TRBD1 (6 bases). The CDR3 covers 14 residues. Germline CDR1 and CDR2: MNHNY and SVGAGI (reference sequence). V was clipped by 6 bases and J by 0 bases, with 11 bases between them. CDR3 DNA sequence: TGTGCCAGCAGGGACAGCAGAATGAACACTGAAGCTTTCTTT. Translated: CASRDSRMNTEAFF.

CDR3 nucleotide sequence: TGTGCCAGCAAGCCCGAGGTGTTTGGTAACAAAAACATTCAGTACTTC. Translated, it gives CASKPEVFGNKNIQYF. The chain employs TRBV4-2 and TRBJ2-4; D not certain. V was pared by 7 bases and J by 3 bases, with 19 bases between. The germline V gene has CDR1 LGHNA and CDR2 YNFKEQ. This CDR3 has 16 amino acids.

The rearrangement uses TRBV28 and TRBJ1-2; 10 bases map to TRBD1. The V segment lost 4 bases and the J segment 8 bases; nucleotides outside the gene matches: 16. This CDR3 spans 17 amino acids. The germline V gene has CDR1 MDHEN and CDR2 SYDVKM. The CDR3 is CASSSPLTGGLSGGYTF. The CDR3, as DNA: TGTGCCAGCAGTTCTCCCCTGACAGGGGGCTTATCCGGCGGCTACACCTTC.

The chain carries TRBV10-2 and TRBJ2-3; 11 bases fit TRBD2. The CDR3 has 14 residues. CDR1 and CDR2 (germline): WSHSY, SAAADI. V trimming: 7 bases; J trimming: 5 bases; junction bases outside the gene matches: 5. The CDR3 loop reads CASTLAGGGDTQYF. CDR3 DNA sequence: TGCGCCAGCACCTTAGCGGGGGGGGGAGATACGCAGTATTTT.

The chain combines TRBV18 with TRBJ2-1; no firm D call. The CDR3 is 14 residues long. V was clipped by 0 bases and J by 3 bases, with 6 bases between them. CDR1 and CDR2 (germline): KGHSH, LQKENI. The chain's CDR3 is CASSPPTGYNEQFF. CDR3 sequence (DNA): TGTGCCAGCTCACCACCTACTGGCTACAATGAGCAGTTCTTC. Looking up the rest from reference TRBV18 and TRBJ2-1 gives the full variable domain: NAGVMQNPRHLVRRRGQEARLRCSPMKGHSHVYWYRQLPEEGLKFMVYLQKENIIDESGMPKERFSAEFPKEGPSILRIQQVVRGDSAAYFCASSPPTGYNEQFFGPGTRLTVL.

The genes are TRBV7-3 and TRBJ2-3; the match to TRBD1 covers 8 bases. The length of the CDR3 is 16 residues. Germline V gives CDR1 SGHTA, CDR2 FQGTGA. Trimming at V came to 4 bases and at J to 1 base, leaving 7 bases not matched to a gene. DNA of the CDR3: TGTGCCAGCAGCTCCCGGGGACAGGAGGGCACAGATACGCAGTATTTT. Protein sequence: CASSSRGQEGTDTQYF.